Shown below are 18 T cell receptor beta chains from a single sample sequenced in a study of blood T cell repertoires in COVID-19. Assay: immunoSEQ multiplex PCR; the TCRdb copy retains only in-frame clones and omits some. The data show 90,000 to 150,000 clones, 85% seen once. Material: peripheral blood. The receptors were gathered from a man older than 75 with acute or convalescent COVID-19.

The gene calls are TRBV4-3 and TRBJ2-7; the D is unclear. The CDR3 sequence is 16 residues long. Trimming removed 2 bases at V and 3 bases at J, with 17 bases between. Germline CDR1 is LGHNA and CDR2 is YSLEER. The CDR3 DNA reads as TGCGCCAGCAGCCAACGTTATCCGGGTTATTTCTACGAGCAGTACTTC. It is translated as CASSQRYPGYFYEQYF.

The chain combines TRBV6-1 with TRBJ1-5, with 9 nucleotides matching TRBD1. Looked up from germline, CDR1 is MNHNS and CDR2 is SASEGT. The CDR3 extends over 15 amino acids. V shed 2 bases and J 3 bases; nucleotides not matched to a gene: 2. CDR3 in DNA: TGTGCCAGCAGTGAACGGGACAGGGACAATCAGCCCCAGCATTTT. Translating gives CASSERDRDNQPQHF.

This chain connects TRBV9 to TRBJ2-7; TRBD1 matches 8 bases. This CDR3 comprises 15 residues. Germline V gene lookup returns CDR1 SGDLS and CDR2 YYNGEE. V shed 0 bases and J 5 bases; nucleotides not matched to a gene: 7. The DNA for the CDR3 is TGTGCCAGCAGCGTAGCTGGGTCGACAGGGGACGAGCAGTACTTC. The encoded protein is CASSVAGSTGDEQYF.

The J gene is TRBJ1-4, the V gene TRBV19; D is unresolved. This CDR3 has 13 amino acids. Germline V gene sequence: CDR1 LNHDA, CDR2 SQIVND (reference sequence). The V end was cut by 5 bases, the J end by 7 bases, with 11 bases between. In DNA, the CDR3 is TGTGCCAGTAGTGGCCGGTCAGGTGAAAAACTGTTTTTT. Its translation is CASSGRSGEKLFF.

CDR3 nucleotides: TGTGCCAGCAGCCAAGGATTTGCTAGCGGGAGGCCGAATGAGCAGTTCTTC. It specifies CASSQGFASGRPNEQFF. This chain links TRBV3-1 (or the pseudogene TRBV3-2) with TRBJ2-1, with TRBD2 matching over 11 bases. There are 17 residues in the CDR3. Trimming took 1 base from V and 7 from J; bases not matched to a gene: 9. From germline, CDR1 is LGHDT and CDR2 YNNKEL (reference sequence).

The V call is TRBV23-1, the J call TRBJ1-1; TRBD1 matches 8 bases. TRBV23-1 is an open reading frame whose function is uncertain. The CDR3 has 15 residues. V shed 0 bases and J 6 bases; nucleotides not matched to a gene: 6. DNA for the CDR3: TGCGCCAGCAGTCAATCATTGGACAGGGCGGCTGAAGCTTTCTTT. Encoded protein: CASSQSLDRAAEAFF.

This rearrangement joins TRBV7-8 to TRBJ2-1, with 8 nucleotides matching TRBD2. CDR3 length equals 17 residues. CDR1 is SGHVS, CDR2 FQNEAQ, per germline. The ends lost 1 base at V and 7 bases at J; junction bases unmatched: 12. In DNA, the CDR3 is TGTGCCAGCAGCTTAGAGGGCGGGGCGGGAGGACGGAATGAGCAGTTCTTC. Its translation: CASSLEGGAGGRNEQFF.

V usage is TRBV7-3 and J usage is TRBJ2-2; TRBD2 matches at 7 bases. The CDR3 covers 13 residues. V was clipped by 2 bases and J by 10 bases; unmatched bases: 4. The germline V gene encodes CDR1 SGHTA and CDR2 FQGTGA. The CDR3 sequence: CASSLGGVAELFF. The CDR3 bases are TGTGCCAGCAGCTTAGGGGGGGTCGCGGAGCTGTTTTTT.

For the CDR3, the DNA is TGTGCCACCTCAGGAGGGGGGGTGGCCAAAAACATTCAGTACTTC. Its translation is CATSGGGVAKNIQYF. The chain employs TRBV7-2 and TRBJ2-4, with D perhaps matching TRBD2 (7 bases). Trimming took off 10 bases at V and 1 base at J, with 17 bases between the two ends. Per the germline V gene, CDR1 is SGHTA and CDR2 is FQGNSA. The CDR3 runs to 15 residues.

The chain uses TRBV6-5 and TRBJ1-2, with 7 nucleotides matching TRBD1. V gave up 0 bases and J gave up 5 bases; unmatched junction bases: 3. The CDR3 has 14 amino acids. Germline values: CDR1 MNHEY, CDR2 SVGAGI. CDR3 residues: CASSYSTGMYGYTF. Here the CDR3 DNA reads TGTGCCAGCAGTTACTCGACAGGGATGTATGGCTACACCTTC.

J is TRBJ2-3 and V is TRBV5-8, with D possibly being TRBD2 (6 bases). V was trimmed by 3 bases and J by 2 bases, leaving 16 bases between them. The CDR3 loop spans 16 amino acids. CDR1 and CDR2 from the germline V gene are SGHTS and YDEGEE. The CDR3 here is CASSWGTSQVTDTQYF. CDR3 in DNA: TGTGCCAGCAGCTGGGGAACTAGCCAGGTCACAGATACGCAGTATTTT.

CDR3 sequence reads: CASSVRASGSGSSYNEQFF. CDR3 sequence (DNA): TGTGCCAGCAGCGTAAGGGCTAGCGGGAGCGGGAGCTCCTACAATGAGCAGTTCTTC. The chain couples TRBV9 to TRBJ2-1; 10 bases fit TRBD2. Germline values: CDR1 SGDLS, CDR2 YYNGEE. Trimming cost V 1 base and J 0 bases; bases outside gene matches: 10. The CDR3 covers 19 residues.

The J gene is TRBJ2-3, the V gene TRBV2; TRBD1 matches at 8 bases. V shed 4 bases, J shed 4 bases, and the junction held 7 bases outside the gene matches. The CDR3 loop spans 15 amino acids. In germline, CDR1 is SNHLY, CDR2 FYNNEI. CDR3 sequence (DNA): TGTGCCAGCAGTGTGGGGTCAGGGGGCTCAGATACGCAGTATTTT. Amino acids: CASSVGSGGSDTQYF.

This clone occurred once. The chain combines TRBV15 with TRBJ2-1; TRBD2 agrees at 15 bases. The CDR3 has 22 amino acids. V lost 3 bases to trimming and J lost 2 bases; unmatched junction nucleotides: 17. In germline, CDR1 is LNHNV, CDR2 YYDKDF (reference sequence). The CDR3: CATSSTRSLGTSGRRTYNEQFF. The CDR3 coding sequence is TGTGCCACCAGCAGCACACGATCGCTGGGGACTAGCGGGAGGAGGACCTACAATGAGCAGTTCTTC.

V and J are TRBV6-6 and TRBJ1-1; the D is unclear. This CDR3 is 15 amino acids long. The germline gives CDR1 MNHNY, CDR2 SVGAGI (reference sequence). V lost 6 bases, J lost 6 bases, and 20 bases lay in between. CDR3 sequence: CASRTRTGLSPEAFF. The CDR3 nucleotides are TGTGCCAGCAGAACCCGGACGGGGTTATCGCCTGAAGCTTTCTTT.

This clone occurred once. V is TRBV5-1 and J is TRBJ2-3; 9 bases are a match to TRBD2. Germline V CDR1 and CDR2: SGHRS, YFSETQ. The CDR3 length is 16 residues. After removal of 0 bases from V and 2 bases from J, the junction contained 4 bases not matched to a gene. The CDR3 here is CASSLGRGGPTDTQYF. CDR3 DNA sequence: TGCGCCAGCAGCTTGGGGCGGGGGGGCCCCACAGATACGCAGTATTTT.

V is TRBV20-1 and J is TRBJ2-1, with no clear D. The V gene's germline CDR1 is DFQATT and CDR2 SNEGSKA (reference sequence). The V end was cut by 5 bases, the J end by 7 bases, with 6 bases between. CDR3 length: 10 amino acids. CDR3 amino acids: CSAFRNEQFF. For the CDR3, the DNA is TGCAGTGCTTTCCGGAATGAGCAGTTCTTC.

The chain employs TRBV24-1 and TRBJ2-3; 10 bases align to TRBD1. J gave up 1 base and V 3 bases, and 3 bases lay outside the gene matches. The germline V gene encodes CDR1 KGHDR and CDR2 SFDVKD. The CDR3 consists of 16 residues. In DNA, the CDR3 is TGTGCCACCAGTGATCCCGGGACAGGGGGCACAGATACGCAGTATTTT. Its translation is CATSDPGTGGTDTQYF.